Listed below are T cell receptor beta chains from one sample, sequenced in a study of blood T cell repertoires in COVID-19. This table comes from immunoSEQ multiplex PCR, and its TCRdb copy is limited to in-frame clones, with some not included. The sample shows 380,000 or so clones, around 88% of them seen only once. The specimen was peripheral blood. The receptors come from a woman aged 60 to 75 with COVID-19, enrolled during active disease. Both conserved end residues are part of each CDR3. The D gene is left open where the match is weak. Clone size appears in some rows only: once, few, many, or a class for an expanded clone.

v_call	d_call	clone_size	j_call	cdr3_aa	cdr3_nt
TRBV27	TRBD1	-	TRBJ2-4	CASSPRTGLAKNIQYF	TGTGCCAGCAGTCCCCGGACAGGATTAGCCAAAAACATTCAGTACTTC
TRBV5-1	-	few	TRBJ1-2	CASSLGENYGYTF	TGCGCCAGCAGCTTGGGGGAGAACTATGGCTACACCTTC
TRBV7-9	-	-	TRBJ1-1	CASSPLTPEAFF	TGTGCCAGCAGTCCACTCACTCCTGAAGCTTTCTTT
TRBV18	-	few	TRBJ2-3	CASSPPLRVDTQYF	TGTGCCAGCTCACCACCCCTCAGGGTGGATACGCAGTATTTT
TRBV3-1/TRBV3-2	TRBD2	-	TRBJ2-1	CASTLAGGLNEQFF	TGTGCCAGCACCCTAGCGGGGGGGCTGAATGAGCAGTTCTTC
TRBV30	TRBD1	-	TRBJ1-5	CAWSGQGRQPQHF	TGTGCCTGGAGTGGACAGGGAAGACAGCCCCAGCATTTT
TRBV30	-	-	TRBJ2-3	CAWSGPGGGVQGTQYF	TGTGCCTGGAGTGGCCCAGGCGGGGGCGTGCAGGGTACGCAGTATTTT
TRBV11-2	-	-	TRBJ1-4	CASSFRGGTNEKLFF	TGTGCCAGCAGCTTTCGCGGGGGTACTAATGAAAAACTGTTTTTT
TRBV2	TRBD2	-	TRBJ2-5	CASGGGQETQYF	TGTGCCAGCGGGGGGGGACAAGAGACCCAGTACTTC
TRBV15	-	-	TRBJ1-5	CATSKRVGQPQHF	TGTGCCACCAGTAAGAGGGTGGGTCAGCCCCAGCATTTT
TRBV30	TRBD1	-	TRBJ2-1	CAWSVDRGFGEQFF	TGTGCCTGGAGTGTGGACAGGGGGTTTGGTGAGCAGTTCTTC
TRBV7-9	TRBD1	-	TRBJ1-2	CASSFGRTGRYYGYTF	TGTGCCAGCAGCTTCGGAAGGACAGGGAGGTACTATGGCTACACCTTC
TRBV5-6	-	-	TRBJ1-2	CARAKGEGGYTF	TGTGCCAGGGCGAAGGGCGAGGGTGGCTACACCTTC
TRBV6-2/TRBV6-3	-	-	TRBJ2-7	CASSYSGTHAVRQYF	TGTGCCAGCAGTTACTCCGGGACTCACGCGGTTCGGCAGTACTTC
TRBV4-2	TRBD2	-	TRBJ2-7	CASSQDSGATYEQYF	TGTGCCAGCAGCCAAGATAGCGGGGCGACCTACGAGCAGTACTTC
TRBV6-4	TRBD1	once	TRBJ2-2	CASSDWRTGDTGELFF	TGTGCCAGCAGTGACTGGAGGACAGGGGACACCGGGGAGCTGTTTTTT
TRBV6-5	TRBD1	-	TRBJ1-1	CASMVGGGNTEAFF	TGTGCCAGCATGGTAGGGGGCGGGAACACTGAAGCTTTCTTT
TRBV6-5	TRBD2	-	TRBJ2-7	CASGRLAMGEQYF	TGTGCCAGCGGGAGACTAGCAATGGGCGAGCAGTACTTC
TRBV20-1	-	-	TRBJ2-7	CSVFWENEQYF	TGCAGTGTCTTCTGGGAGAACGAGCAGTACTTC
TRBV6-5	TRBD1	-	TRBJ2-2	CASSRTGWTGELFF	TGTGCCAGCAGCCGGACAGGGTGGACCGGGGAGCTGTTTTTT
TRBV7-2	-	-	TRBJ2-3	CASSLGGRPGITDTQYF	TGTGCCAGCAGCTTAGGTGGACGTCCGGGGATCACAGATACGCAGTATTTT
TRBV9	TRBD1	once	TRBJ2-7	CASSVAQGEAYEQYF	TGTGCCAGCAGCGTAGCACAGGGGGAGGCCTACGAGCAGTACTTC
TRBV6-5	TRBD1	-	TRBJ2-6	CASSVTGAGANVLTF	TGTGCCAGCAGCGTCACAGGGGCCGGGGCCAACGTCCTGACTTTC
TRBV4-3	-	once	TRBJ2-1	CASSQWGDSYNEQFF	TGCGCCAGCAGCCAATGGGGGGACTCCTACAATGAGCAGTTCTTC
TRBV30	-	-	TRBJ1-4	CAWSAGGINEKLFF	TGTGCCTGGAGTGCGGGGGGGATTAATGAAAAACTGTTTTTT
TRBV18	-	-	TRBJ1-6	CASSSNLDSPLHF	TGTGCCAGCTCATCAAACCTAGATTCACCCCTCCACTTT
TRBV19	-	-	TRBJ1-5	CASSFSNDGDQPQHF	TGTGCCAGTAGCTTCAGCAACGACGGGGATCAGCCCCAGCATTTT
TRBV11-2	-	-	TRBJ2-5	CASSFWGERETQYF	TGTGCCAGCAGCTTTTGGGGGGAGAGAGAGACCCAGTACTTC
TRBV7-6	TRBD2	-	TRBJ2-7	CASSPGSGGTYEQYF	TGTGCCAGCAGTCCTGGTAGCGGGGGGACCTACGAGCAGTACTTC
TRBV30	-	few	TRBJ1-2	CAWSRQGSYGYTF	TGTGCCTGGTCCCGCCAAGGGAGCTATGGCTACACCTTC
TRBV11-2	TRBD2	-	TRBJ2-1	CASSWSSGARDEQFF	TGTGCCAGCAGCTGGTCTAGCGGGGCGAGGGATGAGCAGTTCTTC
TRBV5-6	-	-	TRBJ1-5	CASSFGRGGQPQHF	TGTGCCAGCAGCTTCGGAAGGGGCGGTCAGCCCCAGCATTTT
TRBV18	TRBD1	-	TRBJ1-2	CASSPRVQGVPQTDGYTF	TGTGCCAGCTCACCCAGGGTCCAGGGGGTTCCCCAAACCGATGGCTACACCTTC
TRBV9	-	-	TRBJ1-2	CASRRGSYYGYTF	TGTGCCAGCAGAAGGGGAAGCTACTATGGCTACACCTTC
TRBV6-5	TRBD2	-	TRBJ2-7	CASRLMRGAYEQYF	TGTGCCAGCCGTTTAATGCGGGGGGCCTACGAGCAGTACTTC
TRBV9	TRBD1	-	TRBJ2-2	CASSVNPAPGTGGATGELFF	TGTGCCAGCAGCGTAAATCCCGCACCCGGGACAGGGGGCGCGACCGGGGAGCTGTTTTTT
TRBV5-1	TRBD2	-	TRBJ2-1	CASSEGLAGNEQFF	TGCGCCAGCAGCGAGGGACTAGCAGGCAATGAGCAGTTCTTC
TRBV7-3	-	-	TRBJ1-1	CASSLLTNTEAFF	TGTGCCAGCAGCTTACTAACGAACACTGAAGCTTTCTTT
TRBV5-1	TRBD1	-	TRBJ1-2	CASSLAPLGTEGYTF	TGCGCCAGCAGCTTGGCGCCCCTCGGGACAGAGGGCTACACCTTC
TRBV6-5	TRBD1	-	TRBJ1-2	CASRSGQGFNGYTF	TGTGCCAGCAGGAGCGGACAGGGTTTCAATGGCTACACCTTC
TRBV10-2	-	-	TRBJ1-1	CASSEQGNTEAFF	TGCGCCAGCAGTGAGCAGGGGAACACTGAAGCTTTCTTT
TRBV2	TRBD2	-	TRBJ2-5	CASSEPIGLAAQETQYF	TGTGCCAGCAGTGAACCTATTGGCCTAGCGGCCCAAGAGACCCAGTACTTC
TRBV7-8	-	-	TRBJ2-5	CASSSTRTEETQYF	TGTGCCAGCAGCTCCACCAGGACAGAGGAGACCCAGTACTTC
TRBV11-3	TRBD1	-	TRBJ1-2	CASSPDRSYGYTF	TGTGCCAGCAGCCCGGACAGGAGCTATGGCTACACCTTC
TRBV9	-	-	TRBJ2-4	CASNLNGGVKNIQYF	TGTGCCAGCAACCTCAATGGCGGGGTGAAAAACATTCAGTACTTC
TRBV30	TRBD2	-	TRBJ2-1	CAWSVRLAGGEQFF	TGTGCCTGGAGTGTACGACTAGCGGGGGGAGAGCAGTTCTTC
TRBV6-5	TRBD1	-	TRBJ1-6	CASTGEWNSPLHF	TGTGCCAGTACAGGGGAGTGGAATTCACCCCTCCACTTT
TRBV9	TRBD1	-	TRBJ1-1	CASSPRGTAVEAFF	TGTGCCAGCAGCCCTAGAGGGACAGCGGTTGAAGCTTTCTTT
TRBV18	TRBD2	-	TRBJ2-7	CASSVGLADSYEQYF	TGTGCCAGCTCAGTGGGACTAGCGGACTCCTACGAGCAGTACTTC
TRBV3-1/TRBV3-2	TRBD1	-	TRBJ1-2	CASSLTGGKRSEYGYTF	TGTGCCAGCAGCCTTACAGGGGGGAAGAGGTCAGAGTATGGCTACACCTTC
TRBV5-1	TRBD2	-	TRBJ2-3	CASSLAGGAGTDTQYF	TGCGCCAGCAGCTTGGCCGGGGGGGCGGGCACAGATACGCAGTATTTT
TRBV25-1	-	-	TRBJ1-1	CASSVTGKAFF	TGTGCCAGCAGTGTAACAGGAAAAGCTTTCTTT